Reported below is one T cell receptor (beta chain). The sample comes from a study of blood T cell repertoires in COVID-19. Authors' processing steps: It was from reference gene primer amplification that nucleated cell counts were estimated. The protocol was immunoSEQ multiplex PCR, while the TCRdb copy is restricted to in-frame clones and leaves out a portion. D and trimming come from the DNA, and the V and J calls and clone size come from that table. There are around 250,000 clones in the sample; 75% to 90% occur only once, and 2.5% to 3.5% lies in the top ten. Donors were grouped by their self-reported clinical history. Individuals in the exposed group had encountered a COVID-19 case within 2 weeks preceding study entry. Sequencing used PBMCs or T cells enriched from blood (not recorded which). The clonotype comes from a woman in her forties who had been exposed to COVID-19.

CDR3 amino acids: CASRQGYRTEAFF. In nucleotides, the CDR3 is TGTGCCAGCAGGCAGGGGTATAGGACTGAAGCTTTCTTT. The rearrangement uses TRBV12-3 or TRBV12-4 and TRBJ1-1, with D possibly being TRBD1 (6 bases). The CDR3 length is 13 residues. V lost 6 bases and J 5 bases, leaving 13 bases between the germline ends.